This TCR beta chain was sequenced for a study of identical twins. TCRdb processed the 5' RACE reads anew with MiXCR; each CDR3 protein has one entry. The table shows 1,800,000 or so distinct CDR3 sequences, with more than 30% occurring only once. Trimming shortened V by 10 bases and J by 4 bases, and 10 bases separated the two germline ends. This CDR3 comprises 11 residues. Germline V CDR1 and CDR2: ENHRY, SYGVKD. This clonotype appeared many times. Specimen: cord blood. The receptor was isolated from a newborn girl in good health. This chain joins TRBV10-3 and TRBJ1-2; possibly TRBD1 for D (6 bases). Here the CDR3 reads CASRGGYGYTF. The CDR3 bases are TGTGCCAGCAGGGGTGGCTATGGCTACACCTTC.